These 8 T cell receptor beta chains share one sample of origin, sequenced in a study of blood T cells in healthy people across ages. A second roughly 6 to 11 cycle PCR used barcoded and J-beta primers. TCRdb fed the 5' RACE reads into MiXCR, producing one record per CDR3 protein. The sample contains around 1.7 million distinct CDR3 sequences, about 30% of which appear only once. Sequenced input: blood. These receptors all come from a woman aged 25-40 years in good health.

This clonotype was seen more than once but under ten times. The V gene is TRBV9, the J gene TRBJ1-2; D possibly corresponds to TRBD1 (5 bases). With 5 bases removed from V and 5 bases from J, the gap between germline ends came to 19 bases. The CDR3 consists of 15 residues. Per germline, CDR1 SGDLS and CDR2 YYNGEE. Here the CDR3 DNA reads TGTGCCAGCAGTCCTCGGACGGGGGGAGGGTATGGCTACACCTTC. This encodes CASSPRTGGGYGYTF.

This clonotype was counted many times. This chain uses TRBV9 with TRBJ2-1; 15 positions match TRBD2. This CDR3 spans 17 amino acids. The V segment lost 0 bases and the J segment 8 bases; nucleotides outside the gene matches: 6. CDR1 SGDLS and CDR2 YYNGEE come from the germline V gene. This CDR3 is CASSVDGGTSGRYEQFF. The CDR3 region has the DNA TGTGCCAGCAGCGTAGATGGGGGGACTAGCGGGAGGTATGAGCAGTTCTTC.

This clonotype occurred many times. The rearrangement joins TRBV18 to TRBJ2-4; 8 bases fit TRBD2. J lost 6 bases, V lost 5 bases, and 9 bases had no gene match. The CDR3 consists of 15 residues. From germline, CDR1 is KGHSH and CDR2 LQKENI. CDR3 in amino acids: CASSTNGGGGNIQYF. CDR3 DNA: TGTGCCAGCTCAACGAACGGGGGGGGAGGAAACATTCAGTACTTC.

This clonotype occurred a few times. The chain combines TRBV10-1 with TRBJ1-2, with D perhaps matching TRBD1 (5 bases). V lost 4 bases and J 6 bases, leaving 12 bases between the germline ends. The CDR3 loop spans 13 amino acids. Germline V gene lookup returns CDR1 WNHNN and CDR2 SYGVQD (reference sequence). CDR3 DNA: TGCGCCAGCAGTGCGACGGGGCGGGATGGCTACACCTTC. This gives the protein CASSATGRDGYTF.

To note about this clonotype: One junction end disagrees with the germline gene, perhaps due to a read error. V usage is TRBV5-1 and J usage is TRBJ2-5, with D hard to call. There are 14 residues in the CDR3. In germline, CDR1 is SGHRS, CDR2 YFSETQ. Here the CDR3 reads CAGSPDWFQETQYF. In DNA form, the CDR3 reads TGCGCCGGCAGCCCAGACTGGTTCCAAGAGACCCAGTACTTC.

This clonotype was seen only a few times. The chain links TRBV2 to TRBJ1-2; 7 bases match TRBD1. The length of the CDR3 is 14 residues. V lost 0 bases, J lost 3 bases, and 1 base stayed unmatched. CDR1 and CDR2 (germline): SNHLY, FYNNEI. CDR3 bases: TGTGCCAGCAGTGAAGCGGGACAGTACTATGGCTACACCTTC. Translating gives CASSEAGQYYGYTF. The whole variable domain, remainder taken from reference TRBV2 and TRBJ1-2, is EPEVTQTPSHQVTQMGQEVILRCVPISNHLYFYWYRQILGQKVEFLVSFYNNEISEKSEIFDDQFSVERPDGSNFTLKIRSTKLEDSAMYFCASSEAGQYYGYTFGSGTRLTVV.

The CDR3 DNA follows: TGTGCCCGCGGAGCGACAGGGGTCGATACGCAGTATTTT. It yields the protein CARGATGVDTQYF. The chain joins TRBV12-3 or TRBV12-4 to TRBJ2-3; 8 nucleotides agree with TRBD1. This CDR3 has 13 amino acids. V trimming: 11 bases; J trimming: 6 bases; junction bases outside the gene matches: 10.

This sequence joins TRBV20-1 and TRBJ2-4, with 7 nucleotides matching TRBD1. CDR1 is DFQATT and CDR2 is SNEGSKA in the germline V gene (reference sequence). Trimming at V came to 6 bases and at J to 4 bases, leaving 9 bases not matched to a gene. This CDR3 is 14 amino acids long. The CDR3 region has the DNA TGCAGTGCCGGACCCGGGACAGCAAAAAACATTCAGTACTTC. This sequence encodes CSAGPGTAKNIQYF.